The next 14 T cell receptor beta chains were all read from a single sample in a study of beta chain features in type 1 diabetes. Study results and limitations: For Type 1 diabetes patients, all four CD4+ subsets carried TCRB CDR3s that were moderately but significantly shorter.

Expressed TCRB transcripts were sequenced, since all the RNA that had been isolated was reverse transcribed. Repertoires were generated with immunoSEQ multiplex PCR, while TCRdb's copy carries only in-frame clones and drops some. The sample includes some 350,000 clones, around 10% of them seen just once. No antigen has been identified for these receptors. The sequenced sample was central memory CD4+ T cells from blood. These receptors were obtained from a man in his thirties or forties with type 1 diabetes.

The rearrangement uses TRBV2 and TRBJ2-3, with 8 bases identical to TRBD1. This CDR3 is built from 16 residues. Germline V gene lookup returns CDR1 SNHLY and CDR2 FYNNEI. With 7 bases clipped from V and 2 bases from J, the junction kept 11 bases outside the gene matches. This CDR3 reads CASNRQGRRSTDTQYF. The CDR3 DNA sequence: TGTGCCAGCAACCGACAGGGGAGAAGGTCCACAGATACGCAGTATTTT.

The chain employs TRBV9 and TRBJ1-6, with no clear D. CDR3 length: 14 amino acids. Germline V gene data show CDR1 as SGDLS and CDR2 as YYNGEE. Trimming pared 3 bases from V and 9 bases from J, leaving 13 bases between. CDR3 in amino acids: CASSAAREGSPLHF. The DNA for the CDR3 is TGTGCCAGCAGCGCGGCCCGAGAGGGTTCACCCCTCCACTTT. Filled out from reference TRBV9 and TRBJ1-6, the complete variable domain reads DSGVTQTPKHLITATGQRVTLRCSPRSGDLSVYWYQQSLDQGLQFLIQYYNGEERAKGNILERFSAQQFPDLHSELNLSSLELGDSALYFCASSAAREGSPLHFGNGTRLTVT.

The chain carries TRBV27 and TRBJ2-1; the match to TRBD2 covers 8 bases. The CDR3 is 15 residues long. V gave up 6 bases and J gave up 7 bases; unmatched junction bases: 11. Germline loops: CDR1 MNHEY, CDR2 SMNVEV (reference sequence). CDR3 bases: TGTGCCAGCAGCTCTCATGATAGCGGGACTAATGAGCAGTTCTTC. Its translation: CASSSHDSGTNEQFF.

This clone showed up just a few times. DNA for the CDR3: TGTGCCAGCAGCTTAGTTGTTAGCGGGAGAGCTTACACCGGGGAGCTGTTTTTT. Translation: CASSLVVSGRAYTGELFF. V and J are TRBV7-2 and TRBJ2-2; TRBD2 matches 9 bases. Germline trimming cut 1 base from V and 3 bases from J; bases unmatched to any gene: 9. CDR1 and CDR2 (germline): SGHTA, FQGNSA. CDR3 size: 18 residues.

This clone has at least ten counts. The rearrangement joins TRBV28 to TRBJ2-3, with TRBD2 as a possible D gene (6 bases). The V end was cut by 9 bases, the J end by 4 bases, with 14 bases between. Looked up from germline, CDR1 is MDHEN and CDR2 is SYDVKM. The CDR3 is made up of 13 amino acids. The CDR3 bases are TGTGCCAGTCTCCGGCCGGGGGCAGATACGCAGTATTTT. Protein sequence: CASLRPGADTQYF. Full variable domain (outside the CDR3, taken from reference TRBV28 and TRBJ2-3): DVKVTQSSRYLVKRTGEKVFLECVQDMDHENMFWYRQDPGLGLRLIYFSYDVKMKEKGDIPEGYSVSREKKERFSLILESASTNQTSMYLCASLRPGADTQYFGPGTRLTVL.

The chain has TRBV7-2 and TRBJ2-1; 9 nucleotides agree with TRBD2. Germline V lookup: CDR1 SGHTA, CDR2 FQGNSA. Losses at the gene ends were 5 bases for V and 3 bases for J; bases not matched to a gene: 5. This CDR3 has 15 residues. The CDR3: CASSMTSGDYNEQFF. The CDR3 nucleotides read TGTGCCAGCAGCATGACTAGCGGAGACTACAATGAGCAGTTCTTC.

This clone was counted at least ten times. The gene calls are TRBV13 and TRBJ1-2; the D gene is possibly TRBD1 (5 bases). There are 16 residues in the CDR3. Germline CDR1 PRHDT, CDR2 FYEKMQ (reference sequence). Trimming took 4 bases from V and 7 from J, leaving 22 bases between them. CDR3 nucleotide sequence: TGTGCCAGCAGCTCAGGAGTGGGCCGGGGGAGAAGTGGCTACACCTTC. The encoded protein is CASSSGVGRGRSGYTF.

This sequence joins TRBV7-2 and TRBJ2-1; 7 positions match TRBD2. CDR1 and CDR2 (germline): SGHTA, FQGNSA. Unmatched junction bases numbered 4, after V lost 0 bases and J lost 2 bases. CDR3 size: 16 residues. This CDR3 reads CASSLAISGTYNEQFF. The DNA for the CDR3 is TGTGCCAGCAGCTTAGCGATAAGCGGGACCTACAATGAGCAGTTCTTC.

This chain uses TRBV28 with TRBJ1-1; D uncertain. The CDR3 covers 16 residues. Germline V gives CDR1 MDHEN, CDR2 SYDVKM. Trimming left V 5 bases short and J 3 bases short, with 19 bases between. The CDR3 spells CASSPGPRSGYTEAFF. The CDR3 coding sequence is TGTGCCAGCAGTCCCGGTCCTCGGTCCGGGTACACTGAAGCTTTCTTT. Complete variable domain (other parts from reference TRBV28 and TRBJ1-1): DVKVTQSSRYLVKRTGEKVFLECVQDMDHENMFWYRQDPGLGLRLIYFSYDVKMKEKGDIPEGYSVSREKKERFSLILESASTNQTSMYLCASSPGPRSGYTEAFFGQGTRLTVV.

The chain is built from TRBV28 and TRBJ2-3; D is uncertain. CDR1 and CDR2 from the germline V gene are MDHEN and SYDVKM. The CDR3 has 15 residues. Deletions cut 6 bases from V and 0 bases from J, with 13 bases between. The CDR3 reads CASRGHAGSTDTQYF. The CDR3 coding sequence is TGTGCCAGCAGGGGTCATGCCGGAAGCACAGATACGCAGTATTTT.

This rearrangement joins TRBV28 to TRBJ1-2; 10 nucleotides line up with TRBD1. CDR3 length: 16 residues. V dropped 5 bases and J dropped 1; count of bases not matched to a gene: 7. Germline loops: CDR1 MDHEN, CDR2 SYDVKM. This chain's CDR3 is CASSAPGTGVNYGYTF. CDR3 sequence (DNA): TGTGCCAGCAGTGCACCCGGGACAGGGGTTAACTATGGCTACACCTTC.

The chain's CDR3 is CASSFATDSYEQYF. CDR3 bases: TGTGCCAGCAGTTTTGCGACGGACTCCTACGAGCAGTACTTC. The J gene is TRBJ2-7, the V gene TRBV27; D gene ambiguous. Germline assignment: CDR1 MNHEY and CDR2 SMNVEV (reference sequence). V lost 3 bases to trimming and J lost 0 bases, with 9 bases between them. The CDR3 has 14 residues.

This clone was counted between two and nine times. This chain joins TRBV18 and TRBJ1-2; 9 nucleotides agree with TRBD1. The CDR3 runs 16 residues. Unmatched junction bases numbered 11, after V lost 3 bases and J lost 6 bases. Germline CDR1 and CDR2: KGHSH and LQKENI. The CDR3 region is CASSPTDRGGPHGYTF. The CDR3 DNA is TGTGCCAGCTCACCCACGGACAGGGGCGGCCCACATGGCTACACCTTC. The full variable domain, its missing parts supplied by reference TRBV18 and TRBJ1-2, is NAGVMQNPRHLVRRRGQEARLRCSPMKGHSHVYWYRQLPEEGLKFMVYLQKENIIDESGMPKERFSAEFPKEGPSILRIQQVVRGDSAAYFCASSPTDRGGPHGYTFGSGTRLTVV.

The chain recombines TRBV12-2 with TRBJ2-7; TRBD2, as called in the table, went unchecked against the DNA. TRBV12-2 is tagged as a pseudogene. The CDR3 length is 15 residues. The CDR3, as DNA: TGTGCAAGTCACCCGCTCGAGTGGGGGGAAAACGAGCAGTACTTC. It encodes CASHPLEWGENEQYF.